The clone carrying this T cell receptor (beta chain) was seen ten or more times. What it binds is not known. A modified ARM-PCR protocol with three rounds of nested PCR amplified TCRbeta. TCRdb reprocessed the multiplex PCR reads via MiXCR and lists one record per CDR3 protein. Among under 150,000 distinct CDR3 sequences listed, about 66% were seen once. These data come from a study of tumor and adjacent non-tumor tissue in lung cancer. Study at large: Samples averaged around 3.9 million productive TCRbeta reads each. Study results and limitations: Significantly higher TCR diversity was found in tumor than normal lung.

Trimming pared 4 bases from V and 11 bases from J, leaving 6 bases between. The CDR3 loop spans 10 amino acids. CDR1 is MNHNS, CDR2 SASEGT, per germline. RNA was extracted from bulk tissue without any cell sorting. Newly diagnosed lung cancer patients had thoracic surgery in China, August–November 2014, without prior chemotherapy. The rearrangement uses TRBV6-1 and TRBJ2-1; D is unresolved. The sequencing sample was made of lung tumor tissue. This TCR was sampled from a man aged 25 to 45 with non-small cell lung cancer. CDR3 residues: CASSGIKQFF. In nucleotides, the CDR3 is TGTGCCAGCAGTGGAATTAAGCAGTTCTTC.